The next 27 T cell receptor beta chains were all read from a single sample in a study of blood T cell repertoires in COVID-19. TCRdb's copy holds only in-frame clones and misses some; the assay was immunoSEQ multiplex PCR. The sample records 190,000 or so clones, roughly four fifths being singletons. The sequenced sample consisted of PBMCs or T cells enriched from blood (not recorded which). All receptors come from a man between 35 and 55 years old who had recovered from COVID-19.

Only a few counts were recorded for this clone. The V call is TRBV5-1, the J call TRBJ2-7; D remains ambiguous. In germline, CDR1 is SGHRS, CDR2 YFSETQ. CDR3 length: 14 amino acids. Trimming removed 0 bases from V and 1 base from J, with 8 bases in between. The CDR3 region has the DNA TGCGCCAGCAGCTTGGAGACTGGATCCTACGAGCAGTACTTC. Translation gives CASSLETGSYEQYF.

This sequence joins TRBV11-2 and TRBJ2-7, with D unclear. Germline-derived CDR1 and CDR2 are SGHAT and FQNNGV. This CDR3 spans 14 amino acids. Trimming removed 2 bases at V and 0 bases at J, with 8 bases between. The CDR3 loop reads CASSLSRSSYEQYV. In DNA form, the CDR3 reads TGTGCCAGCAGCTTAAGTCGGTCCTCCTACGAGCAGTACGTC.

This clone has more than one count but fewer than ten. The rearrangement joins TRBV3-1 (or the pseudogene TRBV3-2) to TRBJ1-3; 7 bases map to TRBD1. Unmatched junction bases numbered 14, after V lost 0 bases and J lost 0 bases. Germline V lookup: CDR1 LGHDT, CDR2 YNNKEL (reference sequence). The CDR3 is made up of 20 amino acids. The CDR3 DNA reads as TGTGCCAGCAGCCAAGAGTGGCTCGGACAGGCTCCATTCTCTGGAAACACCATATATTTT. It specifies CASSQEWLGQAPFSGNTIYF.

V gene TRBV7-2 combines with J gene TRBJ2-2, with 14 nucleotides matching TRBD2. The length of the CDR3 is 18 residues. V was clipped by 5 bases and J by 8 bases; unmatched bases: 13. The V gene's germline CDR1 is SGHTA and CDR2 FQGNSA. The CDR3 loop is CASSPQGLAGASSGELFF. Here the CDR3 DNA reads TGTGCCAGCAGCCCTCAGGGACTAGCGGGAGCCTCAAGTGGGGAGCTGTTTTTT. Drawing the rest from reference TRBV7-2 and TRBJ2-2, the complete variable domain is GAGVSQSPSNKVTEKGKDVELRCDPISGHTALYWYRQSLGQGLEFLIYFQGNSAPDKSGLPSDRFSAERTGGSVSTLTIQRTQQEDSAVYLCASSPQGLAGASSGELFFGEGSRLTVL.

The gene calls are TRBV7-2 and TRBJ1-2, with D possibly TRBD1 on 6 matching bases. V was cut by 3 bases and J by 8 bases, with 16 bases left in between. This CDR3 region has 14 residues. Germline CDR1 reads SGHTA; CDR2 reads FQGNSA. The CDR3 nucleotides read TGTGCCAGCAGCTTTGACCCCCAGGGGCGAGGCTACACCTTC. It codes for CASSFDPQGRGYTF.

The genes are TRBV18 and TRBJ1-2; the match to TRBD1 covers 9 bases. This CDR3 is 13 amino acids long. V was pared by 4 bases and J by 6 bases, with 3 bases of the junction left unmatched. Looked up from germline, CDR1 is KGHSH and CDR2 is LQKENI. The CDR3 nucleotides are TGTGCCAGCTCACACCGGGACAGGGATGGCTACACCTTC. It specifies CASSHRDRDGYTF.

This chain connects TRBV6-5 to TRBJ1-4, with 8 bases that match TRBD1. Germline V lookup: CDR1 MNHEY, CDR2 SVGAGI. Trimming at V came to 6 bases and at J to 11 bases, leaving 8 bases not matched to a gene. This CDR3 is 13 amino acids long. The CDR3 sequence is CASRKLDRAKLFF. CDR3 DNA sequence: TGTGCCAGCAGGAAATTGGACAGGGCTAAACTGTTTTTT.

J is TRBJ1-3 and V is TRBV7-9; D not resolved. Germline V gene lookup returns CDR1 SEHNR and CDR2 FQNEAQ (reference sequence). Trimming shortened V by 6 bases and J by 4 bases, and 10 bases separated the two germline ends. The CDR3 loop spans 13 amino acids. CDR3 nucleotide sequence: TGTGCCAGCAGTTGGTCCGCGGGAAACACCATATATTTT. The encoded protein is CASSWSAGNTIYF.

V is TRBV15 and J is TRBJ1-1; 8 positions agree with TRBD1. Per the germline V gene, CDR1 is LNHNV and CDR2 is YYDKDF (reference sequence). The CDR3 is 14 amino acids. J lost 6 bases, V lost 0 bases, and 3 bases had no gene match. CDR3 DNA sequence: TGTGCCACCAGCAGAGACAGGGGGCCATCTGAAGCTTTCTTT. Protein: CATSRDRGPSEAFF.

The V and J genes are TRBV7-2 and TRBJ2-1; 13 bases fit TRBD2. The CDR3 sequence is 15 residues long. Germline trimming cut 6 bases from V and 7 bases from J; bases unmatched to any gene: 6. Germline-derived CDR1 and CDR2 are SGHTA and FQGNSA. In nucleotides, the CDR3 is TGTGCCAGCAGTTTTGGACTAGCGGGAGTGAATGAGCAGTTCTTC. Translating gives CASSFGLAGVNEQFF. Looking up the rest from reference TRBV7-2 and TRBJ2-1 gives the full variable domain: GAGVSQSPSNKVTEKGKDVELRCDPISGHTALYWYRQSLGQGLEFLIYFQGNSAPDKSGLPSDRFSAERTGGSVSTLTIQRTQQEDSAVYLCASSFGLAGVNEQFFGPGTRLTVL.

The chain combines TRBV27 with TRBJ2-3; TRBD1 matches at 8 bases. After removal of 5 bases from V and 1 base from J, the junction contained 5 bases not matched to a gene. The CDR3 length is 15 residues. Germline CDR1 is MNHEY and CDR2 is SMNVEV (reference sequence). The CDR3 nucleotides are TGTGCCAGCAGTATCCCGGGACAGGGCACAGATACGCAGTATTTT. Protein sequence: CASSIPGQGTDTQYF.

The CDR3 sequence: CATGQGNGELFF. The DNA for the CDR3 is TGTGCCACTGGGCAGGGAAACGGGGAGCTGTTTTTT. The chain couples TRBV24-1 to TRBJ2-2, with a possible D match to TRBD1 (5 bases). The CDR3 is made up of 12 amino acids. CDR1 KGHDR and CDR2 SFDVKD come from the germline V gene. V lost 10 bases to trimming and J lost 7 bases, with 12 bases between them.

DNA for the CDR3: TGTGCCAGCAGTGGGAGCCCTGACAGGGGGCAGTACGAGCAGTACTTC. Its protein is CASSGSPDRGQYEQYF. The chain recombines TRBV9 with TRBJ2-7, with TRBD1 identical over 10 bases. The V gene end was trimmed by 5 bases and the J gene end by 4 bases; junction bases not matched to a gene: 12. The CDR3 runs to 16 residues. In germline, CDR1 is SGDLS, CDR2 YYNGEE.

This clone was counted a single time. The chain links TRBV4-1 to TRBJ2-3; 10 nucleotides line up with TRBD1. Germline V gives CDR1 MGHRA, CDR2 YSYEKL. This CDR3 contains 16 residues. Germline trimming cut 1 base from V and 5 bases from J; bases unmatched to any gene: 6. The CDR3 sequence is CASSQVRTGGLDTQYF. In DNA, the CDR3 is TGCGCCAGCAGCCAAGTTCGGACAGGGGGGTTAGATACGCAGTATTTT.

This clone has only a few counts. The CDR3 protein is CASSHRQGKNIQYF. The CDR3, as DNA: TGTGCCAGCAGCCACCGACAGGGGAAAAACATTCAGTACTTC. The rearrangement links TRBV3-1 (or the pseudogene TRBV3-2) to TRBJ2-4, with TRBD1 identical over 8 bases. Germline CDR1 reads LGHDT; CDR2 reads YNNKEL (reference sequence). V shed 3 bases, J shed 4 bases, and the junction held 2 bases outside the gene matches. The length of the CDR3 is 14 residues.

This clone was seen only once. The chain joins TRBV9 to TRBJ1-1; D may be TRBD1 (5 bases). V lost 0 bases and J 3 bases, leaving 9 bases between the germline ends. CDR1 is SGDLS, CDR2 YYNGEE, per germline. The CDR3 loop spans 14 amino acids. The CDR3 loop reads CASSVAPGDTEAFF. As DNA, the CDR3 is TGTGCCAGCAGCGTAGCTCCGGGGGACACTGAAGCTTTCTTT.

The V and J genes are TRBV27 and TRBJ1-2, with 10 bases fitting TRBD1. Germline loops: CDR1 MNHEY, CDR2 SMNVEV (reference sequence). Trimming cost V 4 bases and J 3 bases; bases outside gene matches: 8. This CDR3 is built from 16 residues. Written as DNA, the CDR3 is TGTGCCAGCAGTTCCCTGTCCGGGACAGGGGACTATGGCTACACCTTC. It is translated as CASSSLSGTGDYGYTF.

This clone came up a few times. The V gene is TRBV7-2, the J gene TRBJ1-3; D gene ambiguous. Trimming removed 5 bases from V and 4 bases from J, with 9 bases in between. The CDR3 totals 13 residues. Germline V gene data show CDR1 as SGHTA and CDR2 as FQGNSA. This CDR3 reads CASSSTVGNTIYF. CDR3 nucleotides: TGTGCCAGCAGCAGTACAGTGGGAAACACCATATATTTT.

This clone was counted once. The rearrangement joins TRBV5-1 to TRBJ2-2, with D perhaps matching TRBD1 (5 bases). From germline, CDR1 is SGHRS and CDR2 YFSETQ. Trimming shortened V by 0 bases and J by 0 bases, and 12 bases separated the two germline ends. The CDR3 loop spans 17 amino acids. CDR3 nucleotides: TGCGCCAGCAGCTTGGCTCCAGGGCTAGCGAACACCGGGGAGCTGTTTTTT. Its protein is CASSLAPGLANTGELFF. The full variable domain, with the rest looked up from reference TRBV5-1 and TRBJ2-2, is KAGVTQTPRYLIKTRGQQVTLSCSPISGHRSVSWYQQTPGQGLQFLFEYFSETQRNKGNFPGRFSGRQFSNSRSEMNVSTLELGDSALYLCASSLAPGLANTGELFFGEGSRLTVL.

The V gene is TRBV7-3, the J gene TRBJ2-1; TRBD2 matches 7 bases. This CDR3 has 16 amino acids. Germline values: CDR1 SGHTA, CDR2 FQGTGA. J lost 2 bases, V lost 1 base, and 5 bases had no gene match. The CDR3 is CASSLNAGVAYNEQFF. The CDR3 DNA sequence: TGTGCCAGCAGCTTAAATGCGGGAGTTGCCTACAATGAGCAGTTCTTC.

V usage is TRBV6-5 and J usage is TRBJ1-6; D is possibly TRBD1 (5 bases). Trimming removed 1 base at V and 7 bases at J, with 11 bases between. Germline-derived CDR1 and CDR2 are MNHEY and SVGAGI. This CDR3 comprises 15 residues. The CDR3 coding sequence is TGTGCCAGCAGTTACTATTATGGGGGGAATTCACCCCTCCACTTT. Amino acid sequence: CASSYYYGGNSPLHF.

J is TRBJ2-7 and V is TRBV19; TRBD1 aligns across 7 bases. The CDR3 loop spans 15 amino acids. Looked up from germline, CDR1 is LNHDA and CDR2 is SQIVND (reference sequence). Unmatched junction bases numbered 8, after V lost 5 bases and J lost 1 base. Written as DNA, the CDR3 is TGTGCCAGTAGTCTCGAACCGGGACAGTCCTACGAGCAGTACTTC. Translated, it gives CASSLEPGQSYEQYF.

The chain combines TRBV5-1 with TRBJ2-4; tentative D call: TRBD2 (6 bases). The germline V gene has CDR1 SGHRS and CDR2 YFSETQ. The CDR3 length is 16 residues. V lost 4 bases, J lost 2 bases, and 16 bases lay in between. CDR3 sequence (DNA): TGCGCCAGCAGCGCGGGGCCCGCAGGGTCCAAAAACATTCAGTACTTC. This sequence encodes CASSAGPAGSKNIQYF.

The V and J genes are TRBV10-3 and TRBJ2-3; maybe TRBD1 (5 bases). The CDR3 loop spans 14 amino acids. V was shortened by 0 bases and J by 3 bases, with 7 bases between the two germline ends. Per germline, CDR1 ENHRY and CDR2 SYGVKD. CDR3 DNA sequence: TGTGCCATCAGTGAGTCTGCAGGGACAGATACGCAGTATTTT. It translates to CAISESAGTDTQYF.

The chain combines TRBV11-3 with TRBJ2-1, with TRBD2 matching over 12 bases. The CDR3 runs to 16 residues. The germline gives CDR1 SGHNT, CDR2 YENEEA. J lost 5 bases, V lost 5 bases, and 7 bases had no gene match. The CDR3 here is CASSRGLAGNNNEQFF. The CDR3 nucleotides are TGTGCCAGCAGCCGCGGACTAGCGGGAAATAACAATGAGCAGTTCTTC.

This sequence joins TRBV14 and TRBJ2-7, with TRBD2 matching 7 bases. The germline CDR1 and CDR2 sequences are SGHDN and FVKESK. The CDR3 is 15 residues long. V lost 3 bases, J lost 5 bases, and 10 bases stayed unmatched. The CDR3 spells CASSHMRGLIHEQYF. For the CDR3, the DNA is TGTGCCAGCAGCCATATGAGGGGACTAATCCACGAGCAGTACTTC.

The gene calls are TRBV6-5 and TRBJ2-3; 9 bases fit TRBD2. CDR1 is MNHEY and CDR2 is SVGAGI in the germline V gene. The CDR3 has 13 residues. The V gene end was trimmed by 11 bases and the J gene end by 3 bases; junction bases not matched to a gene: 6. The CDR3 DNA follows: TGTGCCGTCAGAACTAGCGGGACAGATACGCAGTATTTT. It translates to CAVRTSGTDTQYF.